Listed here are 15 T cell receptor beta chains from one sample, sequenced in a study of T cells in Graves' hyperthyroidism and ophthalmopathy. From RNA transcripts, TCR beta CDR3 regions were amplified. The TCR CDR3 was amplified in a first-round RT-PCR using the HTBI primer set. TCRdb used MiXCR to reprocess the multiplex PCR reads, holding one entry per CDR3 protein. The table includes 800,000 or so distinct CDR3 sequences, over 35% detected once. What was sequenced was blood. These receptors originate from a man between 18 and 35 years old with Graves' hyperthyroidism.

With regard to this clonotype: Relative to the germline gene, one junction end is altered; a read error may explain this. The rearrangement uses TRBV5-6 and TRBJ1-4; possible D gene TRBD1, 5 bases. The V gene's germline CDR1 is SGHDT and CDR2 YYEEEE. The CDR3 totals 15 residues. CDR3 sequence: CPSSLDAGTVVKLFF. CDR3 DNA sequence: TGTCCCAGCAGCTTGGATGCAGGGACGGTGGTCAAACTGTTTTTT.

The V call is TRBV25-1, the J call TRBJ2-5, with D perhaps TRBD1 or TRBD2 (5 bases each). V was pared by 8 bases and J by 3 bases, with 25 bases between. The CDR3 totals 17 residues. The germline V gene encodes CDR1 MGHDK and CDR2 SYGVNS. DNA for the CDR3: TGTGCCAGCCGTGCCCGTCCCCTCATCGGGGCAAAAGAGACCCAGTACTTC. It translates to CASRARPLIGAKETQYF.

Many counts were recorded for this clonotype. The V call is TRBV7-9, the J call TRBJ1-1; D is unresolved. The CDR3 runs to 13 residues. Looked up from germline, CDR1 is SEHNR and CDR2 is FQNEAQ (reference sequence). V lost 5 bases, J lost 1 base, and 8 bases lay in between. The CDR3 spells CASSPPANTEAFF. The DNA for the CDR3 is TGTGCCAGCAGCCCTCCAGCGAACACTGAAGCTTTCTTT.

Notes on this clonotype: A junction end diverges from the germline sequence, so it may reflect a read error. This chain uses TRBV7-2 with TRBJ2-7; TRBD2 aligns across 7 bases. The CDR3 runs 14 residues. Per the germline V gene, CDR1 is SGHTA and CDR2 is FQGNSA. The DNA of the CDR3 is TGTGCCGGCAGCTTAGGGGAGGGAGCCTACGAGCAGTACTTC. It codes for CAGSLGEGAYEQYF.

Turning to this clonotype: The junction departs from germline at one end; a sequencing error may be responsible. The rearrangement links TRBV7-6 to TRBJ2-2, with D unclear. The CDR3 is 15 amino acids. Germline CDR1 SGHVS, CDR2 FNYEAQ. CDR3 sequence reads: CASSQEFLGSGELFF. In DNA form, the CDR3 reads TGCGCCAGCAGCCAAGAATTCTTGGGGTCCGGGGAGCTGTTTTTT.

As concerns this clonotype: A much larger clonotype is one base distant, so this may be a read error. The rearrangement uses TRBV10-3 and TRBJ2-7, with D maybe TRBD1 (5 bases). Germline loops: CDR1 ENHRY, CDR2 SYGVKD. The CDR3 consists of 15 residues. CDR3 nucleotides: TGTGCCAACAGTGAAGGGCAGGGCGGTTTCTACGAGCAGTACTTC. This gives the protein CANSEGQGGFYEQYF.

The chain recombines TRBV3-1 with TRBJ2-7; D call uncertain. This CDR3 has 14 residues. Germline CDR1 is LGHDT and CDR2 is YNNKEL (reference sequence). Trimming shortened V by 0 bases and J by 3 bases, and 9 bases separated the two germline ends. CDR3 sequence (DNA): TGTGCCAGCAGCCAAGATGGGTCGGTCTACGAGCAGTACTTC. It specifies CASSQDGSVYEQYF.

This clonotype has just one count. This rearrangement joins TRBV2 to TRBJ2-5, with a tentative D call TRBD1 (5 bases). Germline CDR1 and CDR2: SNHLY and FYNNEI. Trimming removed 5 bases at V and 12 bases at J, with 13 bases between. The CDR3 is made up of 11 amino acids. The CDR3 DNA sequence: TGTGCCAGCAGTCGTACAGGACCCAAGTACTTC. Its translation is CASSRTGPKYF.

This chain connects TRBV19 to TRBJ1-1; TRBD1 might be the D (5 bases). This CDR3 comprises 13 residues. Germline assignment: CDR1 LNHDA and CDR2 SQIVND (reference sequence). V shed 3 bases and J shed 8 bases, with 13 bases lying between them. CDR3 coding DNA: TGTGCCAGTAGTATGTACCTGGGGGGGGAAGCTTTCTTT. Translation: CASSMYLGGEAFF.

This clonotype occurred many times. V is TRBV24-1 and J is TRBJ2-2; a weak D match, TRBD1 (7 bases). This CDR3 has 13 residues. Trimming took 9 bases from V and 4 from J, leaving 11 bases between them. CDR1 and CDR2 (germline): KGHDR, SFDVKD. The CDR3 nucleotides read TGTGCCACCGCGGGACAGACCACCGGGGAGCTGTTTTTT. It is translated as CATAGQTTGELFF.

The V and J genes are TRBV9 and TRBJ2-5, with TRBD2 matching 10 bases. The CDR3 contains 16 residues. CDR1 and CDR2 from the germline V gene are SGDLS and YYNGEE. V trimming: 4 bases; J trimming: 4 bases; junction bases outside the gene matches: 10. The CDR3 nucleotides are TGTGCCAGCAGCTCTTGGAAGCGGGGGGGCCGAGAGACCCAGTACTTC. Translation gives CASSSWKRGGRETQYF.

The gene calls are TRBV10-3 and TRBJ1-1; the D gene is possibly TRBD1 (6 bases). Deletions cut 10 bases from V and 3 bases from J, with 18 bases between. Germline CDR1 reads ENHRY; CDR2 reads SYGVKD. The CDR3 totals 14 residues. The CDR3 loop is CASTPTGIHTEAFF. The CDR3, as DNA: TGTGCCAGCACCCCAACAGGGATCCACACTGAAGCTTTCTTT.

This rearrangement joins TRBV20-1 to TRBJ1-3; TRBD1 is a possible D gene (5 bases). Germline V gene lookup returns CDR1 DFQATT and CDR2 SNEGSKA (reference sequence). V lost 0 bases and J 2 bases, leaving 11 bases between the germline ends. The CDR3 runs 15 residues. The CDR3 DNA reads as TGCAGTGCTAGAGATAACAGGATGGCTGGAAACACCATATATTTT. Translated, it gives CSARDNRMAGNTIYF.

This clonotype was seen only a few times. The rearrangement uses TRBV6-5 and TRBJ2-2; D might be TRBD1 (6 bases). V gave up 10 bases and J gave up 5 bases, with 17 bases separating them. The CDR3 is 14 residues long. CDR1 is MNHEY and CDR2 is SVGAGI in the germline V gene. The chain's CDR3 is CATGSGTRTGELFF. The CDR3 region has the DNA TGTGCCACAGGATCCGGGACACGAACCGGGGAGCTGTTTTTT.

V is TRBV5-1 and J is TRBJ2-3; 9 bases are shared with TRBD2. The V and J ends lost 2 bases and 2 bases, in that order; junction bases with no gene match: 6. The CDR3 is 16 amino acids. CDR1 and CDR2 from the germline V gene are SGHRS and YFSETQ. CDR3 sequence: CASSLGGRAPTDTQYF. DNA of the CDR3: TGCGCCAGCAGCTTAGGCGGGAGGGCGCCCACAGATACGCAGTATTTT.